The 6 T cell receptor beta chains given below trace back to one sample, sequenced in a study of shared clonotypes between healthy human individuals. Libraries were prepared by immunoSEQ multiplex PCR; TCRdb keeps only in-frame clonotypes and omits some of them. This table holds roughly 810,000 clones, approximately 96% found once. Naivety among CD8 cells was defined by CD45RO negativity and positive CCR7 selection, thereby excluding terminally differentiated effector memory CD45RA+ cells. The specimen sequenced was naive CD8+ T cells sorted from blood. The receptors were gathered from a man aged 25 to 45 in good health.

The chain has TRBV18 and TRBJ2-3; D call uncertain. The CDR3 consists of 14 residues. V was trimmed by 0 bases and J by 4 bases, leaving 8 bases between them. Germline-derived CDR1 and CDR2 are KGHSH and LQKENI. The CDR3: CASSPPQASDTQYF. Written as DNA, the CDR3 is TGTGCCAGCTCACCACCGCAAGCTTCAGATACGCAGTATTTT. The full variable domain, its missing parts supplied by reference TRBV18 and TRBJ2-3, is NAGVMQNPRHLVRRRGQEARLRCSPMKGHSHVYWYRQLPEEGLKFMVYLQKENIIDESGMPKERFSAEFPKEGPSILRIQQVVRGDSAAYFCASSPPQASDTQYFGPGTRLTVL.

V and J are TRBV7-6 and TRBJ2-3; tentatively, D is TRBD2 (6 bases). This CDR3 contains 15 residues. Germline CDR1 is SGHVS and CDR2 is FNYEAQ. Trimming cost V 2 bases and J 4 bases, with 13 bases left between them. The CDR3 sequence is CASSLQAGGADTQYF. The CDR3 DNA follows: TGTGCCAGCAGCTTACAAGCGGGTGGCGCAGATACGCAGTATTTT.

V and J are TRBV4-1 and TRBJ2-1, with TRBD2 matching over 14 bases. CDR1 is MGHRA, CDR2 YSYEKL, per germline. The CDR3 totals 19 residues. The V segment lost 2 bases and the J segment 0 bases; nucleotides outside the gene matches: 6. The chain's CDR3 is CASSQPTSGRAGSYNEQFF. The CDR3 DNA reads TGCGCCAGCAGCCAACCGACTAGCGGGAGGGCCGGCTCCTACAATGAGCAGTTCTTC.

The genes are TRBV7-9 and TRBJ2-2; 8 nucleotides agree with TRBD1. This CDR3 contains 15 residues. Germline V gene data show CDR1 as SEHNR and CDR2 as FQNEAQ (reference sequence). V lost 4 bases and J lost 7; bases outside the gene matches: 8. This CDR3 is CASSSRGLNVGELFF. The CDR3 coding sequence is TGTGCCAGCAGCTCCAGGGGGCTTAATGTCGGGGAGCTGTTTTTT.

This chain joins TRBV20-1 and TRBJ2-7, with a possible D match to TRBD2 (5 bases). The CDR3 loop spans 10 amino acids. Germline V gives CDR1 DFQATT, CDR2 SNEGSKA (reference sequence). The CDR3 here is CSVGLPEQYF. CDR3 nucleotide sequence: TGCAGCGTCGGACTCCCGGAGCAGTACTTC.

The rearrangement uses TRBV25-1 and TRBJ1-3; D is ambiguous. Germline V gives CDR1 MGHDK, CDR2 SYGVNS. The CDR3 totals 12 residues. The V gene lost 5 bases and the J gene lost 4 bases, with 6 bases spanning the gap. DNA for the CDR3: TGTGCCAGCAGTATATCGGGAAACACCATATATTTT. Protein sequence: CASSISGNTIYF.